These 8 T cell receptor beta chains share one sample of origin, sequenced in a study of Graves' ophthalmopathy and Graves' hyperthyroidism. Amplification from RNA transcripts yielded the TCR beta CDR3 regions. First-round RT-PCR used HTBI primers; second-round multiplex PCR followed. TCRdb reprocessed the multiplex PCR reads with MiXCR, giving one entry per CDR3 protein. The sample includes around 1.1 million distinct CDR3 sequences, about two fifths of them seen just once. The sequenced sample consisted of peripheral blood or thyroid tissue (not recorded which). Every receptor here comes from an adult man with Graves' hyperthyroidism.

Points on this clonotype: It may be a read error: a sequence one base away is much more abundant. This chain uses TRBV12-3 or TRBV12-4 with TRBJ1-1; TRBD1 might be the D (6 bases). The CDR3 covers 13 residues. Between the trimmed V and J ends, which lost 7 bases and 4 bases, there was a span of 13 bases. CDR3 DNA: TGTGCCAGCACCCTCCGAGGGGGCACTGAAGCTTTCTTT. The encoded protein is CASTLRGGTEAFF.

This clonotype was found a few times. The CDR3 sequence is CASSLDSQGLAGPYEQYF. DNA for the CDR3: TGTGCCAGCAGCCTTGACTCCCAGGGACTAGCGGGACCCTACGAGCAGTACTTC. V is TRBV3-1 and J is TRBJ2-7, with 13 bases matching TRBD2. Looked up from germline, CDR1 is LGHDT and CDR2 is YNNKEL (reference sequence). The J segment lost 2 bases and the V segment lost 4 bases, leaving 11 bases of the junction unmatched. The CDR3 totals 18 residues.

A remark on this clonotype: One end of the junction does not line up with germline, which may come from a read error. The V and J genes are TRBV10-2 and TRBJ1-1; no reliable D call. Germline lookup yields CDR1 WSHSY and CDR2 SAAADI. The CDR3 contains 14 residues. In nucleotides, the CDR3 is TGCGCCAGCAGTGAGTCGGGCAGTTACACTGAAGCTTTCTTC. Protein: CASSESGSYTEAFF.

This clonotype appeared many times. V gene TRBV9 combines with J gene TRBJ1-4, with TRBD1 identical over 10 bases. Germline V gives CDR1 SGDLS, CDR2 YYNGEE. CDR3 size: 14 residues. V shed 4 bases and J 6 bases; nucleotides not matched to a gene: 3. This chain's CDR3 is CASSQTGGDEKLFF. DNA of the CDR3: TGTGCCAGCAGCCAGACAGGGGGCGATGAAAAACTGTTTTTT.

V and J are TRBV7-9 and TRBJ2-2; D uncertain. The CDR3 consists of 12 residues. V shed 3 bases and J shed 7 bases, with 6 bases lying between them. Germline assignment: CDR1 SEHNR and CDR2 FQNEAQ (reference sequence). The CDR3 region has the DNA TGTGCCAGCAGCTTTAATGACGGGGAGCTGTTTTTT. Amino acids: CASSFNDGELFF. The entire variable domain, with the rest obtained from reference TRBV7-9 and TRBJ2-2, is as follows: DTGVSQNPRHKITKRGQNVTFRCDPISEHNRLYWYRQTLGQGPEFLTYFQNEAQLEKSRLLSDRFSAERPKGSFSTLEIQRTEQGDSAMYLCASSFNDGELFFGEGSRLTVL.

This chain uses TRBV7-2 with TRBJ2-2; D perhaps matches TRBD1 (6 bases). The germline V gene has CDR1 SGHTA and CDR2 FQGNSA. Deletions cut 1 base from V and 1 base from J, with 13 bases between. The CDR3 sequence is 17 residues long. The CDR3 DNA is TGTGCCAGCAGCTTAGATAGGACAGTGCGGAACACCGGGGAGCTGTTTTTT. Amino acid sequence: CASSLDRTVRNTGELFF.

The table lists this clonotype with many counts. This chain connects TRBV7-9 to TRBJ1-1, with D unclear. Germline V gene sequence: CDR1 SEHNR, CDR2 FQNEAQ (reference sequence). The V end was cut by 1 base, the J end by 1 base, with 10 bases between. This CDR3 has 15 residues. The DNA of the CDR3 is TGTGCCAGCAGCTTAGACGGCAGGAAGAACACTGAAGCTTTCTTT. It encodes CASSLDGRKNTEAFF.

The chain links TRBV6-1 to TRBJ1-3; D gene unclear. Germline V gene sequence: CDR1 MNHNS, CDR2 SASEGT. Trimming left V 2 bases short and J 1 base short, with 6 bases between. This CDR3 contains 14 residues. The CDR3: CASSERESGNTIYF. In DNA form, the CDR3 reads TGTGCCAGCAGTGAAAGAGAGTCTGGAAACACCATATATTTT.